Each of the 9 T cell receptor beta chains below was sequenced from the same sample in a study of cytomegalovirus exposure and HLA in healthy donors. PCR used 60 Vbeta primers and 13 Jbeta primers. This table comes from immunoSEQ multiplex PCR, and its TCRdb copy is limited to in-frame clones, with some not included. The table shows 150,000 or so clones, with about three quarters occurring only once. Sequencing used PBMCs. Receptors originate from a man aged 50 to 59 in good health and CMV-seropositive.

The CDR3 loop reads CASSNPGRGELFF. In nucleotides, the CDR3 is TGTGCCAGCAGTAACCCGGGTCGTGGGGAGCTGTTTTTT. V gene TRBV6-5 combines with J gene TRBJ2-2; unclear D gene. The germline V and J ends were trimmed by 5 bases and 8 bases, with 12 bases remaining between them. Germline V lookup: CDR1 MNHEY, CDR2 SVGAGI. The CDR3 covers 13 residues.

The chain employs TRBV7-3 and TRBJ2-1, with D possibly matching TRBD1 (5 bases). Deletions cut 5 bases from V and 8 bases from J, with 16 bases between. Per germline, CDR1 SGHTA and CDR2 FQGTGA. The CDR3 runs 14 residues. The CDR3 is CASSNGHGLDEQFF. Written as DNA, the CDR3 is TGTGCCAGCAGCAACGGACATGGGTTGGATGAGCAGTTCTTC.

This clone has only a few counts. V gene TRBV10-3 combines with J gene TRBJ2-7; TRBD1 might be the D (5 bases). Germline V gene lookup returns CDR1 ENHRY and CDR2 SYGVKD. The CDR3 length is 14 residues. V was cut by 4 bases and J by 5 bases, with 15 bases left in between. The CDR3 reads CAISGGSTGHEQYF. The CDR3 DNA is TGTGCCATCAGTGGAGGTTCCACAGGCCACGAGCAGTACTTC.

The CDR3 region is CASSILGDNQPQHF. The DNA of the CDR3 is TGTGCCAGTAGTATTTTAGGGGACAATCAGCCCCAGCATTTT. The chain uses TRBV19 and TRBJ1-5, with D tentatively TRBD1 (5 bases). This CDR3 comprises 14 residues. Per germline, CDR1 LNHDA and CDR2 SQIVND (reference sequence). The germline V and J ends were trimmed by 3 bases and 3 bases, with 9 bases remaining between them.

The chain joins TRBV5-6 to TRBJ2-5; TRBD2 matches 9 bases. The V gene end was trimmed by 1 base and the J gene end by 5 bases; junction bases not matched to a gene: 6. Germline V gene data show CDR1 as SGHDT and CDR2 as YYEEEE. The CDR3 length is 15 residues. In DNA, the CDR3 is TGTGCCAGCAGCTTGAGGCGGGGGGGCCCCGAGACCCAGTACTTC. Its translation: CASSLRRGGPETQYF.

This chain uses TRBV10-2 with TRBJ1-5; D gene uncertain. Looked up from germline, CDR1 is WSHSY and CDR2 is SAAADI. The CDR3 covers 14 residues. V lost 3 bases and J lost 1, with 7 bases in between. The CDR3 reads CASSDRSSNQPQHF. CDR3 coding DNA: TGCGCCAGCAGTGACAGGTCGAGCAATCAGCCCCAGCATTTT.

The chain has TRBV9 and TRBJ2-7; 12 bases align to TRBD2. V shed 2 bases, J shed 5 bases, and the junction held 2 bases outside the gene matches. This CDR3 region has 14 residues. Germline CDR1 SGDLS, CDR2 YYNGEE. CDR3 sequence reads: CASSVGLAGDEQYV. DNA of the CDR3: TGTGCCAGCAGCGTGGGACTAGCGGGCGACGAGCAGTACGTC.

The chain carries TRBV2 and TRBJ1-2, with 8 positions matching TRBD1. CDR1 and CDR2 from the germline V gene are SNHLY and FYNNEI. The CDR3 covers 16 residues. The junction had 15 bases not matched to a gene; V was cut back by 6 bases and J by 6 bases. CDR3 residues: CASSAGQGSFLNGYTF. The CDR3 coding sequence is TGTGCCAGCAGCGCCGGACAGGGCAGTTTCCTAAATGGCTACACCTTC. Supplemented by reference TRBV2 and TRBJ1-2, the full variable domain reads EPEVTQTPSHQVTQMGQEVILRCVPISNHLYFYWYRQILGQKVEFLVSFYNNEISEKSEIFDDQFSVERPDGSNFTLKIRSTKLEDSAMYFCASSAGQGSFLNGYTFGSGTRLTVV.

This chain links TRBV9 with TRBJ1-1; the match to TRBD1 covers 12 bases. There are 15 residues in the CDR3. V shed 6 bases, J shed 1 base, and the junction held 4 bases outside the gene matches. Germline V gene lookup returns CDR1 SGDLS and CDR2 YYNGEE. CDR3 coding DNA: TGTGCCAGCATGAAGGGACAGGGGGCGAACACTGAAGCTTTCTTT. This translates into CASMKGQGANTEAFF.